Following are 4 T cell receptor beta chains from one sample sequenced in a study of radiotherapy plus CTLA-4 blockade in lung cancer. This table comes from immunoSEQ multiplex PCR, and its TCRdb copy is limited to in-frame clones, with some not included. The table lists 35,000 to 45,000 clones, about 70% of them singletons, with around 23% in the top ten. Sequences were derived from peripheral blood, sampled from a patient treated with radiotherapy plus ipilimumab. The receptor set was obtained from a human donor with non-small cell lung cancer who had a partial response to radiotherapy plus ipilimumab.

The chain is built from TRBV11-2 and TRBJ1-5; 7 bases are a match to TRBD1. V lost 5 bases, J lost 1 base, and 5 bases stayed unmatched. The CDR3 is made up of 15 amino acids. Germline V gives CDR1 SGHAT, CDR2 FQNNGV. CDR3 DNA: TGTGCCAGCAGCCTAGGACAGGCCAGCAATCAGCCCCAGCATTTT. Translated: CASSLGQASNQPQHF.

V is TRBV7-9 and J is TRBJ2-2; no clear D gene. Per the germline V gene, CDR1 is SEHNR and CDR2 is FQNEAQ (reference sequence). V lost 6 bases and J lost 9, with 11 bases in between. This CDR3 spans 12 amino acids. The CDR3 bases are TGTGCCAGCAGTCTTACTTCTCGGGAGCTGTTTTTT. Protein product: CASSLTSRELFF.

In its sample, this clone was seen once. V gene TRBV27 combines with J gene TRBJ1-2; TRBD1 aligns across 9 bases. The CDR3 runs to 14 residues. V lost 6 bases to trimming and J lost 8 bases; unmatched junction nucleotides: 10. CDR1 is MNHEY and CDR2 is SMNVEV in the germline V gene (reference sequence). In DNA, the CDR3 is TGTGCCAGCAGCCGCACAGGGGGCTCCCGAGGCTACACCTTC. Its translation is CASSRTGGSRGYTF.

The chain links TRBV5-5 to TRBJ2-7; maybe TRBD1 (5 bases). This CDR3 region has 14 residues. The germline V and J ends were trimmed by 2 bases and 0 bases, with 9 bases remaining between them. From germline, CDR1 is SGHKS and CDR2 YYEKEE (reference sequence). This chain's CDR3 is CASSFTGHSYEQYF. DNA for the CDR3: TGTGCCAGCAGCTTTACCGGACACTCCTACGAGCAGTACTTC.